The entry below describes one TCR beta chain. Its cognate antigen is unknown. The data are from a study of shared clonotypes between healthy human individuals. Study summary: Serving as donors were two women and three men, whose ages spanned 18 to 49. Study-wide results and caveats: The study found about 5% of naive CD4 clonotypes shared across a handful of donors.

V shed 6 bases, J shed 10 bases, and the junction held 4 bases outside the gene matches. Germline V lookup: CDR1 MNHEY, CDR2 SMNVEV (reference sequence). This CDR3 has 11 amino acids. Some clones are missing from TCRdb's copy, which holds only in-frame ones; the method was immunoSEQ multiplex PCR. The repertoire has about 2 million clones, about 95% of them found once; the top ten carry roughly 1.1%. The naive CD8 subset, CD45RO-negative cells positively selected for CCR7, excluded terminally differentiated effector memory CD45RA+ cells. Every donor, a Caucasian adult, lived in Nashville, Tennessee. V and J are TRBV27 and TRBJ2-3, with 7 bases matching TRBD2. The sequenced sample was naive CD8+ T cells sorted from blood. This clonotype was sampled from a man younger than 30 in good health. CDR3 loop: CASRGGLAQYF. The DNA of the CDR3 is TGTGCCAGCAGGGGGGGGTTGGCGCAGTATTTT.